A single T cell receptor (beta chain) is shown here with its context. Its specificity is unknown. The germline V gene encodes CDR1 SGHVS and CDR2 FQNEAQ. V was cut by 1 base and J by 1 base, with 19 bases left in between. The length of the CDR3 is 18 residues. Here immunoSEQ multiplex PCR was the method, and the copy in TCRdb shows in-frame clones only, minus some. The repertoire holds 130,000 or so clones, with 85% to 95% as singletons. This sample is drawn from a study of T cell responses to AZD1222 COVID-19 vaccine. Study conclusions and caveats: The study found Spike-specific TCR breadth and depth rose after two AZD1222 doses. Only after the peak T cell response were repertoires sampled. Just a handful of people given AZD1222 tested seropositive at baseline. It should be noted that donors were predominantly white British and more often female, and clonal diversity was possibly underestimated.

The sample in question was peripheral blood, obtained on day 0 of AZD1222 vaccination. This chain joins TRBV7-8 and TRBJ1-1, with a possible D match to TRBD1 (5 bases). The TCR comes from an adult in good health. As DNA, the CDR3 is TGTGCCAGCAGCTTAGATGGTAGGACGGTGGGACCGAACACTGAAGCTTTCTTT. It codes for CASSLDGRTVGPNTEAFF.